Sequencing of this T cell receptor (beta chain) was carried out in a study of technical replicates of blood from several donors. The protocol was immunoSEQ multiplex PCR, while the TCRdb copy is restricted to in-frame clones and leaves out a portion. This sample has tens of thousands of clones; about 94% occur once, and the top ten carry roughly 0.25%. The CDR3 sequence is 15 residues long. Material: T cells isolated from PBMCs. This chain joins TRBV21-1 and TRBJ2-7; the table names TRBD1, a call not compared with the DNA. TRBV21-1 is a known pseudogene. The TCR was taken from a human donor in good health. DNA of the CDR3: TGTGCCAGCAGCAAGGCATGGTTCATGCCCTACGAGCAGTACTTC. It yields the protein CASSKAWFMPYEQYF.